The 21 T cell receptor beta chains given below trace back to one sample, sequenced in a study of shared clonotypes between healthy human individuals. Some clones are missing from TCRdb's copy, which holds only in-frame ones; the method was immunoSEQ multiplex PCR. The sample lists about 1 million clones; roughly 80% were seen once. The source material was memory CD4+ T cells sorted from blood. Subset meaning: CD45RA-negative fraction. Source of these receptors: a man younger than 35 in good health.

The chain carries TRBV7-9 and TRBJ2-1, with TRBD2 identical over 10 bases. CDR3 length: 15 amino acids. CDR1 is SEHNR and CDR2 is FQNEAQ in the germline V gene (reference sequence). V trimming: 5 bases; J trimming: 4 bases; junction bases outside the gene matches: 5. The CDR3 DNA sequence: TGTGCCAGCAGCGCTGGGACTAGCGTTTACAATGAGCAGTTCTTC. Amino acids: CASSAGTSVYNEQFF.

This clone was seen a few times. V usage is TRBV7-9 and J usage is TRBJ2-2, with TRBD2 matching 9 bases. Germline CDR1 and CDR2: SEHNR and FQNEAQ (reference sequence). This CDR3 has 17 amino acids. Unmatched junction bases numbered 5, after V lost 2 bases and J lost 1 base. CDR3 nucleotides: TGTGCCAGCAGCTTAAGGCTAGCGGGGAAGAACACCGGGGAGCTGTTTTTT. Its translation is CASSLRLAGKNTGELFF.

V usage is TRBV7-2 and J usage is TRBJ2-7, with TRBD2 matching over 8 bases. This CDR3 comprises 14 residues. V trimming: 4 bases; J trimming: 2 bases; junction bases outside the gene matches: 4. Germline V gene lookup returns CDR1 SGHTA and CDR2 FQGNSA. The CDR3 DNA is TGTGCCAGCAGCTCTAGCGGGCACACCTACGAGCAGTACTTC. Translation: CASSSSGHTYEQYF. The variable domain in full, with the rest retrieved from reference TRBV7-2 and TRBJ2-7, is GAGVSQSPSNKVTEKGKDVELRCDPISGHTALYWYRQSLGQGLEFLIYFQGNSAPDKSGLPSDRFSAERTGGSVSTLTIQRTQQEDSAVYLCASSSSGHTYEQYFGPGTRLTVT.

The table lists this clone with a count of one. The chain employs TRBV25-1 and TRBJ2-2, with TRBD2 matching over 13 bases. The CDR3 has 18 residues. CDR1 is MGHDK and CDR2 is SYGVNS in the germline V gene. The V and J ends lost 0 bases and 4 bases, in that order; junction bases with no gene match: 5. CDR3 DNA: TGTGCCAGCAGTGAATATAGGGGACTAGCGGGATCCACCGGGGAGCTGTTTTTT. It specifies CASSEYRGLAGSTGELFF.

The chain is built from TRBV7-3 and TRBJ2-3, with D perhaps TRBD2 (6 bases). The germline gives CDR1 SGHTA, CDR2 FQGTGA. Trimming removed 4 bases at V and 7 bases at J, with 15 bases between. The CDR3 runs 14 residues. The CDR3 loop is CASSSGSSGYTQYF. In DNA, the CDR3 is TGTGCCAGCAGCTCTGGATCCAGCGGGTATACGCAGTATTTT. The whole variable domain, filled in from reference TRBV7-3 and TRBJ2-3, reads GAGVSQTPSNKVTEKGKYVELRCDPISGHTALYWYRQSLGQGPEFLIYFQGTGAADDSGLPNDRFFAVRPEGSVSTLKIQRTERGDSAVYLCASSSGSSGYTQYFGPGTRLTVL.

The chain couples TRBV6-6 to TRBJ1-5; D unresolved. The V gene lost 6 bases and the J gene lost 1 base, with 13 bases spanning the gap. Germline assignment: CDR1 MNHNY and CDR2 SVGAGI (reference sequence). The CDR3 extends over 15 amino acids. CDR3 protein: CASSQYGRSNQPQHF. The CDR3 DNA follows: TGTGCCAGCAGCCAATATGGACGGAGCAATCAGCCCCAGCATTTT.

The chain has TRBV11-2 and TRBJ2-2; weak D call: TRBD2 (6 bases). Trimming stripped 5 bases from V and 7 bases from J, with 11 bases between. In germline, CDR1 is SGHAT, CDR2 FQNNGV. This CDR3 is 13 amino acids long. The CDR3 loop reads CASSPVRGGELFF. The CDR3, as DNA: TGTGCCAGCAGCCCGGTGCGGGGCGGGGAGCTGTTTTTT.

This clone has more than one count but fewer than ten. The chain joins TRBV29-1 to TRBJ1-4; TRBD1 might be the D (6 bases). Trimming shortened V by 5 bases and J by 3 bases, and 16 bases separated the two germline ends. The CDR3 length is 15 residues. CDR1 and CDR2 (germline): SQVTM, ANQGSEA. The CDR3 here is CSVSLQTGPNEKLFF. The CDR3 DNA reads TGCAGCGTTTCTCTCCAGACAGGTCCTAATGAAAAACTGTTTTTT. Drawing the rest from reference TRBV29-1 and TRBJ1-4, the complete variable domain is SAVISQKPSRDICQRGTSLTIQCQVDSQVTMMFWYRQQPGQSLTLIATANQGSEATYESGFVIDKFPISRPNLTFSTLTVSNMSPEDSSIYLCSVSLQTGPNEKLFFGSGTQLSVL.

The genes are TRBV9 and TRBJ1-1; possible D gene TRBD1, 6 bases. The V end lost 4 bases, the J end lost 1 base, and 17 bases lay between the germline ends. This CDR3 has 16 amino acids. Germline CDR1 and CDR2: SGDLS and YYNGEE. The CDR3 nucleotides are TGTGCCAGCAGCCCAGGGGAAAGGAGATCGAACACTGAAGCTTTCTTT. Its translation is CASSPGERRSNTEAFF. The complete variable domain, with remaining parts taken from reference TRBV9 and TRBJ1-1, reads DSGVTQTPKHLITATGQRVTLRCSPRSGDLSVYWYQQSLDQGLQFLIQYYNGEERAKGNILERFSAQQFPDLHSELNLSSLELGDSALYFCASSPGERRSNTEAFFGQGTRLTVV.

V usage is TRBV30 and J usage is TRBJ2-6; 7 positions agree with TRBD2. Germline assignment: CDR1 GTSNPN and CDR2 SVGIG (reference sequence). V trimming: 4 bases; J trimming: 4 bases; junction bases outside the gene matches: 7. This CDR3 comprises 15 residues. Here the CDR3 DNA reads TGTGCCTGGAAATTGGGGGGGAACGGGGCCAACGTCCTGACTTTC. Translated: CAWKLGGNGANVLTF.

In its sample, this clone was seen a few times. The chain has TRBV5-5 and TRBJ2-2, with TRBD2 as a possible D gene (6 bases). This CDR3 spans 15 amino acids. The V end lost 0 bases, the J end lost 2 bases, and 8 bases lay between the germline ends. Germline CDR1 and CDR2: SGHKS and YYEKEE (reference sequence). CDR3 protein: CASSLEGLNTGELFF. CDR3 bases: TGTGCCAGCAGCTTGGAGGGACTTAACACCGGGGAGCTGTTTTTT. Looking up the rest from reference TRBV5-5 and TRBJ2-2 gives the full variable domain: DAGVTQSPTHLIKTRGQQVTLRCSPISGHKSVSWYQQVLGQGPQFIFQYYEKEERGRGNFPDRFSARQFPNYSSELNVNALLLGDSALYLCASSLEGLNTGELFFGEGSRLTVL.

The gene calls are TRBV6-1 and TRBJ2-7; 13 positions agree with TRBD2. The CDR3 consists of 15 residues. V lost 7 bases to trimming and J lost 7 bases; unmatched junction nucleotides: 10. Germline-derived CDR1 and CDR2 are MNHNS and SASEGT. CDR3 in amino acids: CASTPQLAGGPEQYF. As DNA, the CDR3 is TGTGCCAGCACCCCCCAACTAGCGGGAGGGCCTGAGCAGTACTTC.

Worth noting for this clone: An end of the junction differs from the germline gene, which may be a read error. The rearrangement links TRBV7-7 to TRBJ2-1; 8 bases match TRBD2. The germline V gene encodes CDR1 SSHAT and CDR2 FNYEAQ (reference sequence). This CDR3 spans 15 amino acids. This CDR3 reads CASSPLAGLYNEQFF. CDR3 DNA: TGTGCTAGCAGCCCCCTAGCGGGCCTTTACAATGAGCAGTTCTTC.

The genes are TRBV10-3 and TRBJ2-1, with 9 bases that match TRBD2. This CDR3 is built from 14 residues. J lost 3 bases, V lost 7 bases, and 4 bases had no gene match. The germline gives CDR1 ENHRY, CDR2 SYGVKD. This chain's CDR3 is CAIKTSGDYNEQFF. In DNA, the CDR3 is TGTGCCATCAAGACTAGCGGAGACTACAATGAGCAGTTCTTC.

CDR3: CASSLSGGTLSYEQYF. The CDR3, as DNA: TGTGCCAGCAGCTTAAGTGGCGGGACCCTCTCCTACGAGCAGTACTTC. The rearrangement links TRBV7-2 to TRBJ2-7; D may be TRBD2 (6 bases). The V gene lost 2 bases and the J gene lost 0 bases, with 14 bases spanning the gap. The germline V gene encodes CDR1 SGHTA and CDR2 FQGNSA. The CDR3 is made up of 16 amino acids.

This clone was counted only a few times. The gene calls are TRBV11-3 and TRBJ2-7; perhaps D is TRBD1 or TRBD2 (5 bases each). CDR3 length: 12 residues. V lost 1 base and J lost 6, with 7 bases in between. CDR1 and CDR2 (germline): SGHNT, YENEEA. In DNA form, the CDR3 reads TGTGCCAGCAGCTTAGGAGGGGCCGAGCAGTACTTC. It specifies CASSLGGAEQYF. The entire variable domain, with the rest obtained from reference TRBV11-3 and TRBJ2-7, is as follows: EAGVVQSPRYKIIEKKQPVAFWCNPISGHNTLYWYLQNLGQGPELLIRYENEEAVDDSQLPKDRFSAERLKGVDSTLKIQPAELGDSAVYLCASSLGGAEQYFGPGTRLTVT.

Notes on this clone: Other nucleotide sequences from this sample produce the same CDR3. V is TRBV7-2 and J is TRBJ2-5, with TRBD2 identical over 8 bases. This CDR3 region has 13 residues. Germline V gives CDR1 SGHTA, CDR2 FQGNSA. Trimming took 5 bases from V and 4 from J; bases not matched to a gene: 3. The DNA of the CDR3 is TGTGCCAGCAGCCCGAGCGGGGGAGAGACCCAGTACTTC. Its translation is CASSPSGGETQYF.

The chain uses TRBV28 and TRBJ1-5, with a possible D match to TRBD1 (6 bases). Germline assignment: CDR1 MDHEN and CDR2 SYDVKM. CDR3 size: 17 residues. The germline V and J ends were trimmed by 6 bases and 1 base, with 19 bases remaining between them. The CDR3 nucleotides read TGTGCCAGCAGGACCATAACAGGGTCGGCCAGCAATCAGCCCCAGCATTTT. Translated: CASRTITGSASNQPQHF. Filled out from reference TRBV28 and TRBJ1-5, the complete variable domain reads DVKVTQSSRYLVKRTGEKVFLECVQDMDHENMFWYRQDPGLGLRLIYFSYDVKMKEKGDIPEGYSVSREKKERFSLILESASTNQTSMYLCASRTITGSASNQPQHFGDGTRLSIL.

The CDR3 nucleotides read TGTGCCACCCAAACACGCAGTTATAATTCACCCCTCCACTTT. It yields the protein CATQTRSYNSPLHF. This sequence joins TRBV10-3 and TRBJ1-6, with D unclear. V lost 10 bases to trimming and J lost 4 bases, with 14 bases between them. The CDR3 has 14 residues. Germline lookup yields CDR1 ENHRY and CDR2 SYGVKD.

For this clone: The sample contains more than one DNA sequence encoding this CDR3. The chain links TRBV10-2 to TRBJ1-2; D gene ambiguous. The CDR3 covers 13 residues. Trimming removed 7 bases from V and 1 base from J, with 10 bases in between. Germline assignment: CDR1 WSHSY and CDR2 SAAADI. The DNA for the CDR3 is TGCGCCAGCAAATCGGGCCTTAACTATGGCTACACCTTC. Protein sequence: CASKSGLNYGYTF.

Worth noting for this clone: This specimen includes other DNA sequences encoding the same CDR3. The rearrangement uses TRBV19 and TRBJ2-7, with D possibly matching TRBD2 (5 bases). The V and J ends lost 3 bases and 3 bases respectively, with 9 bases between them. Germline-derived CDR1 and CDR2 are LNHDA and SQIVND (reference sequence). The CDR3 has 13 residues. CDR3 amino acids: CASSIGLDYEQYF. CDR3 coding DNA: TGTGCCAGTAGTATTGGACTCGACTACGAGCAGTACTTC.